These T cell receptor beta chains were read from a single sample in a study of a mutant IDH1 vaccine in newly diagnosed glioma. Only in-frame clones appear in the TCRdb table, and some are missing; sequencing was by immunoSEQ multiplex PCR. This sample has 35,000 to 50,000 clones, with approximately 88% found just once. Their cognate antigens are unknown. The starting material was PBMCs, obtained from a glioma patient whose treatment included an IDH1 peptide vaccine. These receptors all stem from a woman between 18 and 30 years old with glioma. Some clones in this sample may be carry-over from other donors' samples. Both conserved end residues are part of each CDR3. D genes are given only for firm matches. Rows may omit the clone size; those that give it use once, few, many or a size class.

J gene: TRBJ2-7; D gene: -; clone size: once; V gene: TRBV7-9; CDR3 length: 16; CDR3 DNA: TGTGCCAGCAGTTTTGGAGGACCCCAAAGCTCCTACGAGCAGTACTTC; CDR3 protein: CASSFGGPQSSYEQYF
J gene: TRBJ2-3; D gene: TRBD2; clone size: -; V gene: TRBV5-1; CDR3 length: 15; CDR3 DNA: TGCGCCAGCAGGACACTAGCGGGGGCGCGGGATACGCAGTATTTT; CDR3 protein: CASRTLAGARDTQYF
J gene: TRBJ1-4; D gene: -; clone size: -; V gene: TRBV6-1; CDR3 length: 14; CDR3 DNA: TGTGCCAGCAGTCAGGGAGGGGGTAATGAAAAACTGTTTTTT; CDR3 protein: CASSQGGGNEKLFF
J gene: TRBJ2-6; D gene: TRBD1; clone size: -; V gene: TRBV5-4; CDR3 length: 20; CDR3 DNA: TGTGCCAGCAGCCCACTCCTTCCGGGACAGGGATCCTCTGGGGCCAACGTCCTGACTTTC; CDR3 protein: CASSPLLPGQGSSGANVLTF
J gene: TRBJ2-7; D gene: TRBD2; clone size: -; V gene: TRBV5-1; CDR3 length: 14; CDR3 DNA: TGCGCCAGCAGGTATGAGCGGGGCTCCTACGAGCAGTACTTC; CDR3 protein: CASRYERGSYEQYF
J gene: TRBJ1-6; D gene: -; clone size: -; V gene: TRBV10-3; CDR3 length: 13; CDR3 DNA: TGTGCCATCACCGGGGCAGCTAATTCACCCCTCCACTTT; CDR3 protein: CAITGAANSPLHF
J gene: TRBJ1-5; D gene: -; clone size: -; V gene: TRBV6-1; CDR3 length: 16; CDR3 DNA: TGTGCCAGCAGTGTTTCCGGGTCAGGGCTCAATCAGCCCCAGCATTTT; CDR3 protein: CASSVSGSGLNQPQHF
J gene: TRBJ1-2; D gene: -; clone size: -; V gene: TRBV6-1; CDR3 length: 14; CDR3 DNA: TGTGCCAGCAGCGACGTCGACCCGAGGTATGGCTACACCTTC; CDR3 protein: CASSDVDPRYGYTF
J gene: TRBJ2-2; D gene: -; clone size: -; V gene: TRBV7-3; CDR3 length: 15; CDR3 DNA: TGTGCCAGCAGCGGCAGTCGCTCGGGGTCCGGGGAGCTGTTTTTT; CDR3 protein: CASSGSRSGSGELFF
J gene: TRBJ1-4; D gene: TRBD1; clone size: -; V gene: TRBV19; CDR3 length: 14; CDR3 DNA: TGTGCCAGTAGGAGACAGGGGGCGGGTGAAAAACTGTTTTTT; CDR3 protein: CASRRQGAGEKLFF
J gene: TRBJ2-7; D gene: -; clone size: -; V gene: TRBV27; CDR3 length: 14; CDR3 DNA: TGTGCCAGCAGTTTCCTAGGAGGTGCCTACGAGCAGTACTTC; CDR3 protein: CASSFLGGAYEQYF
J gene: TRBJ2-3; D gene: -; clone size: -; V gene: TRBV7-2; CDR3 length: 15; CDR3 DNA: TGTGCCAGCAGCTCCCAGATGACAAGCACAGATACGCAGTATTTT; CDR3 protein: CASSSQMTSTDTQYF
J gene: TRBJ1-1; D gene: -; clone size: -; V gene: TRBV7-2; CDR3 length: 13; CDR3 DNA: TGTGCCAGCACCCACGGGGATATAACTGAAGCTTTCTTT; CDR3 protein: CASTHGDITEAFF
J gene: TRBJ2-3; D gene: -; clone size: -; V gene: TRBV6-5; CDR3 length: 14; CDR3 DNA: TGTGCCAGCAGCTTCGACGTCGGGACAGATACGCAGTATTTT; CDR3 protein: CASSFDVGTDTQYF
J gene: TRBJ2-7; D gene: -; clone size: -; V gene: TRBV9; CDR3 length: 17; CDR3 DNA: TGTGCCAGCAGCGTAGAGCCCCATATGGGGACTTTATACGAGCAGTACTTC; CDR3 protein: CASSVEPHMGTLYEQYF
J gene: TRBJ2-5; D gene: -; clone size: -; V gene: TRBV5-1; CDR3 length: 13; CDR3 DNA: TGCGCCAGCAGACAGGGCTTCCAAGAGACCCAGTACTTC; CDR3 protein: CASRQGFQETQYF
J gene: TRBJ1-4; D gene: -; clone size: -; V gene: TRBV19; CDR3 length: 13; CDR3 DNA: TGTGCCAGTAGTACGACACGTAATGAAAAACTGTTTTTT; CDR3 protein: CASSTTRNEKLFF